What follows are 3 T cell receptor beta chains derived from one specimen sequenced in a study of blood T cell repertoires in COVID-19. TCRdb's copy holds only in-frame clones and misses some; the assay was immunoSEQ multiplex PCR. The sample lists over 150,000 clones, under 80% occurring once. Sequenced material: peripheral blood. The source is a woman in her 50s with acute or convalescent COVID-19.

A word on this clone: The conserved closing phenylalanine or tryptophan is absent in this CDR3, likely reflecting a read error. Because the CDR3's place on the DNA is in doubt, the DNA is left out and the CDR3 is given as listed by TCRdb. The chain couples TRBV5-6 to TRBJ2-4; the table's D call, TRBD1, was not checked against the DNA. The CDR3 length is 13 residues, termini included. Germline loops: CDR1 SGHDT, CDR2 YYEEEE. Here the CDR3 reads CASSLGTGGAWSG.

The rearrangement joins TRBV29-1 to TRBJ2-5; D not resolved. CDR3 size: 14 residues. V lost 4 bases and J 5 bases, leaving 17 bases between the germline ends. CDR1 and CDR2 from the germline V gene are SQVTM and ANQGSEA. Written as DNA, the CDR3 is TGCAGCGTTGGATTGGTCCCCATGGGCGAGACCCAGTACTTC. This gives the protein CSVGLVPMGETQYF.

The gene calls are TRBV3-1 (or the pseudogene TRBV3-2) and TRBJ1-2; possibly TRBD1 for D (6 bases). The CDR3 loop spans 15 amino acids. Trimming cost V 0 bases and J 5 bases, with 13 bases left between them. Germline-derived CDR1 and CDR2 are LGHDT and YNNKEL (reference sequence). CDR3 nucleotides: TGTGCCAGCAGCCAAGAAGCCGGGACAAGGTATGGCTACACCTTC. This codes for CASSQEAGTRYGYTF.